The 13 T cell receptor beta chains reported below all come from one sample, sequenced in a study of radiotherapy plus CTLA-4 blockade in lung cancer. Profiling relied on immunoSEQ multiplex PCR, and the TCRdb table lists in-frame clones only, not all of them. The repertoire holds around 32,000 clones, with more than 80% as singletons. Sample: peripheral blood, taken from a patient treated with radiotherapy plus ipilimumab. The receptors here all came from a human donor with non-small cell lung cancer that progressed on radiotherapy plus ipilimumab.

This clone has a single count. J is TRBJ1-1 and V is TRBV7-8, with 10 bases aligning to TRBD1. This CDR3 comprises 14 residues. The germline gives CDR1 SGHVS, CDR2 FQNEAQ. V shed 8 bases, J shed 5 bases, and the junction held 8 bases outside the gene matches. CDR3 in DNA: TGTGCCAGCCGGAAAGACAGGGGGCCAACTGAAGCTTTCTTT. Protein product: CASRKDRGPTEAFF.

The genes are TRBV19 and TRBJ2-2; maybe TRBD2 (5 bases). V was shortened by 6 bases and J by 1 base, with 9 bases between the two germline ends. In germline, CDR1 is LNHDA, CDR2 SQIVND (reference sequence). CDR3 size: 14 residues. The DNA for the CDR3 is TGTGCCAGTAGGGGCCGGGGGAACACCGGGGAGCTGTTTTTT. This gives the protein CASRGRGNTGELFF.

V gene TRBV7-6 combines with J gene TRBJ2-3; 8 bases fit TRBD2. The germline V gene has CDR1 SGHVS and CDR2 FNYEAQ. There are 16 residues in the CDR3. V lost 5 bases to trimming and J lost 3 bases; unmatched junction nucleotides: 10. CDR3 in amino acids: CASSPVGGGLTDTQYF. CDR3 bases: TGTGCCAGCAGCCCCGTCGGCGGGGGGCTTACAGATACGCAGTATTTT.

Here the CDR3 DNA reads TGCGCCAGCACTGGGACAGGGGCCCCTTTTGGTACCGGGGAGCTGTTTTTT. Translation gives CASTGTGAPFGTGELFF. J is TRBJ2-2 and V is TRBV4-1; 10 bases fit TRBD1. Unmatched junction bases numbered 13, after V lost 7 bases and J lost 5 bases. The CDR3 length is 17 residues. Germline lookup yields CDR1 MGHRA and CDR2 YSYEKL.

This chain uses TRBV5-1 with TRBJ2-3; 7 positions agree with TRBD1. This CDR3 has 15 residues. Germline lookup yields CDR1 SGHRS and CDR2 YFSETQ. Trimming removed 3 bases from V and 1 base from J; junction bases left unmatched: 5. CDR3 amino acids: CASSWTGVGTDTQYF. In nucleotides, the CDR3 is TGCGCCAGCAGCTGGACAGGAGTCGGCACAGATACGCAGTATTTT.

V is TRBV7-9 and J is TRBJ2-1; 9 bases are shared with TRBD2. CDR3 size: 16 residues. V shed 3 bases and J 8 bases; nucleotides not matched to a gene: 11. In germline, CDR1 is SEHNR, CDR2 FQNEAQ (reference sequence). The CDR3 spells CASSFNRLAGHYEQFF. The CDR3 coding sequence is TGTGCCAGCAGCTTTAATCGTCTAGCGGGGCATTATGAGCAGTTCTTC.

The V gene is TRBV18, the J gene TRBJ2-7; TRBD1 matches at 10 bases. The CDR3 sequence is 14 residues long. Trimming removed 5 bases from V and 6 bases from J; junction bases left unmatched: 7. Germline-derived CDR1 and CDR2 are KGHSH and LQKENI. DNA for the CDR3: TGTGCCAGCTCAGTGGCGGGACAGGGGACCGAGCAGTACTTC. It yields the protein CASSVAGQGTEQYF. Full variable domain (missing parts from reference TRBV18 and TRBJ2-7): NAGVMQNPRHLVRRRGQEARLRCSPMKGHSHVYWYRQLPEEGLKFMVYLQKENIIDESGMPKERFSAEFPKEGPSILRIQQVVRGDSAAYFCASSVAGQGTEQYFGPGTRLTVT.

This clone was observed a few times. V gene TRBV6-6 combines with J gene TRBJ2-3; 9 nucleotides line up with TRBD2. Germline lookup yields CDR1 MNHNY and CDR2 SVGAGI (reference sequence). The CDR3 is 16 residues long. V was pared by 4 bases and J by 10 bases, with 15 bases of the junction left unmatched. The CDR3 sequence: CASSSLRGGGGAAQYF. CDR3 in DNA: TGTGCCAGCAGTTCCCTGCGGGGCGGGGGGGGAGCCGCGCAGTATTTT.

CDR3 coding DNA: TGCAGCGTTACAGGGGTCAATCAGCCCCAGCATTTT. This codes for CSVTGVNQPQHF. This chain joins TRBV29-1 and TRBJ1-5; 7 bases agree with TRBD1. The CDR3 length is 12 residues. Germline CDR1 and CDR2: SQVTM and ANQGSEA. V was clipped by 5 bases and J by 3 bases; unmatched bases: 1.

The V call is TRBV19, the J call TRBJ2-7; 7 bases agree with TRBD2. Unmatched junction bases numbered 9, after V lost 2 bases and J lost 2 bases. Germline V CDR1 and CDR2: LNHDA, SQIVND (reference sequence). The CDR3 contains 16 residues. The CDR3 loop is CASSITRTRGAYEQYF. CDR3 nucleotide sequence: TGTGCCAGTAGTATAACCCGGACTAGAGGGGCCTACGAGCAGTACTTC.

The genes are TRBV20-1 and TRBJ2-5, with D unresolved. V lost 3 bases and J 6 bases, leaving 8 bases between the germline ends. The CDR3 length is 11 residues. Looked up from germline, CDR1 is DFQATT and CDR2 is SNEGSKA (reference sequence). CDR3 residues: CSASDLKTQYF. In DNA form, the CDR3 reads TGCAGTGCTAGTGACTTGAAGACCCAGTACTTC.

Here the CDR3 reads CASSRQGGFSGNTIYF. The CDR3 bases are TGTGCCAGTAGTCGACAGGGCGGCTTCTCTGGAAACACCATATATTTT. The chain recombines TRBV19 with TRBJ1-3, with TRBD1 matching over 7 bases. The germline CDR1 and CDR2 sequences are LNHDA and SQIVND (reference sequence). The CDR3 extends over 16 amino acids. V shed 5 bases and J 0 bases; nucleotides not matched to a gene: 7.

This clone was counted once. This chain joins TRBV7-9 and TRBJ2-2; the D gene is possibly TRBD1 (6 bases). Germline CDR1 is SEHNR and CDR2 is FQNEAQ (reference sequence). The CDR3 is made up of 16 amino acids. The ends were cut back, 3 bases at V and 7 bases at J, with 18 bases in the middle. CDR3 nucleotides: TGTGCCAGCAGCTTTCTTACAGGGCCTGCTGGCGGGGAGCTGTTTTTT. Its protein product is CASSFLTGPAGGELFF.